One sample yielded the 27 T cell receptor beta chains listed below, sequenced in a study of T cell responses to AZD1222 COVID-19 vaccine. TCRdb keeps only in-frame clones here, not all; method: immunoSEQ multiplex PCR. This table holds 130,000 to 150,000 clones, about 91% found once. Sequences were derived from peripheral blood, sampled on day 0 of AZD1222 vaccination. The receptor set was obtained from an adult in good health.

The chain combines TRBV5-1 with TRBJ2-7, with D perhaps matching TRBD1 (6 bases). Per the germline V gene, CDR1 is SGHRS and CDR2 is YFSETQ. The length of the CDR3 is 14 residues. Trimming cost V 5 bases and J 3 bases, with 15 bases left between them. The DNA for the CDR3 is TGCGCCAGCAGTTTAGGGGGAAAAGTCTACGAGCAGTACTTC. Amino acid sequence: CASSLGGKVYEQYF.

This chain links TRBV7-9 with TRBJ2-1, with 14 bases matching TRBD2. There are 18 residues in the CDR3. J gave up 7 bases and V 2 bases, and 10 bases lay outside the gene matches. Germline-derived CDR1 and CDR2 are SEHNR and FQNEAQ (reference sequence). For the CDR3, the DNA is TGTGCCAGCAGCTTAAGAGCCGGGACTAGCGGGAGAGGGAATGAGCAGTTCTTC. Its protein is CASSLRAGTSGRGNEQFF. Full variable domain (rest looked up from reference TRBV7-9 and TRBJ2-1): DTGVSQNPRHKITKRGQNVTFRCDPISEHNRLYWYRQTLGQGPEFLTYFQNEAQLEKSRLLSDRFSAERPKGSFSTLEIQRTEQGDSAMYLCASSLRAGTSGRGNEQFFGPGTRLTVL.

The rearrangement uses TRBV7-9 and TRBJ1-4; D gene ambiguous. V shed 1 base and J shed 8 bases, with 11 bases lying between them. The length of the CDR3 is 14 residues. CDR1 SEHNR and CDR2 FQNEAQ come from the germline V gene (reference sequence). The CDR3 spells CASSLVSGTEKLFF. Here the CDR3 DNA reads TGTGCCAGCAGCTTAGTATCCGGTACCGAAAAACTGTTTTTT. Using reference TRBV7-9 and TRBJ1-4 for the parts outside the CDR3, the full variable domain is DTGVSQNPRHKITKRGQNVTFRCDPISEHNRLYWYRQTLGQGPEFLTYFQNEAQLEKSRLLSDRFSAERPKGSFSTLEIQRTEQGDSAMYLCASSLVSGTEKLFFGSGTQLSVL.

The chain links TRBV7-2 to TRBJ1-2, with D tentatively TRBD1 (5 bases). Germline values: CDR1 SGHTA, CDR2 FQGNSA. The CDR3 loop spans 14 amino acids. Trimming left V 2 bases short and J 3 bases short, with 10 bases between. The CDR3 sequence: CASSLNGGDYGYTF. The CDR3 nucleotides read TGTGCCAGCAGCTTAAATGGGGGTGACTATGGCTACACCTTC.

The chain has TRBV19 and TRBJ2-7, with 10 bases fitting TRBD1. CDR1 and CDR2 from the germline V gene are LNHDA and SQIVND (reference sequence). The CDR3 totals 15 residues. V lost 3 bases, J lost 6 bases, and 8 bases stayed unmatched. The chain's CDR3 is CASSMGDRGWFEQYF. The CDR3 nucleotides are TGTGCCAGTAGTATGGGGGACAGGGGATGGTTCGAGCAGTACTTC.

The chain has TRBV5-1 and TRBJ1-6; D might be TRBD1 (5 bases). V shed 0 bases and J shed 9 bases, with 13 bases lying between them. From germline, CDR1 is SGHRS and CDR2 YFSETQ. CDR3 length: 15 residues. The CDR3 spells CASSLESGGGSPLHF. Here the CDR3 DNA reads TGCGCCAGCAGCTTGGAGAGCGGCGGGGGTTCACCCCTCCACTTT.

The chain links TRBV7-9 to TRBJ1-1; TRBD1 matches at 7 bases. This CDR3 comprises 15 residues. J was trimmed by 1 base and V by 5 bases; bases with no gene match: 7. The germline V gene has CDR1 SEHNR and CDR2 FQNEAQ (reference sequence). The CDR3 sequence is CASSQRQGRNTEAFF. CDR3 DNA sequence: TGTGCCAGCAGCCAACGACAGGGAAGGAACACTGAAGCTTTCTTT.

The genes are TRBV29-1 and TRBJ1-2; TRBD1 is a possible D gene (5 bases). V dropped 7 bases and J dropped 4 bases, with 13 bases sitting between them. Germline lookup yields CDR1 SQVTM and CDR2 ANQGSEA. This CDR3 has 12 amino acids. Written as DNA, the CDR3 is TGCAGCGCGGCCCCTAGGGGCTATGGCTACACCTTC. This translates into CSAAPRGYGYTF.

The V and J genes are TRBV28 and TRBJ1-5; tentatively, D is TRBD1 (6 bases). Per germline, CDR1 MDHEN and CDR2 SYDVKM. Trimming pared 7 bases from V and 6 bases from J, leaving 13 bases between. This CDR3 is built from 13 residues. The CDR3 DNA reads as TGTGCCAGCACCCTACCGGGGGCTCAGCCCCAGCATTTT. It specifies CASTLPGAQPQHF.

The chain recombines TRBV5-5 with TRBJ1-6; 9 bases line up with TRBD1. V shed 1 base and J 8 bases; nucleotides not matched to a gene: 4. The germline V gene encodes CDR1 SGHKS and CDR2 YYEKEE (reference sequence). The CDR3 contains 15 residues. The chain's CDR3 is CASSLHGQGYSPLHF. The DNA of the CDR3 is TGTGCCAGCAGCTTGCACGGACAGGGGTATTCACCCCTCCACTTT.

Details on this clone: This same CDR3 is encoded by further DNA sequences in the sample. V and J are TRBV6-2 or TRBV6-3 and TRBJ1-2; TRBD1 agrees at 11 bases. There are 14 residues in the CDR3. Germline CDR1 is MNHEY and CDR2 is SVGEGT. V lost 0 bases and J lost 6; bases outside the gene matches: 0. CDR3 DNA: TGTGCCAGCAGTTACTCGGGACAGGGGGATGGCTACACCTTC. The encoded protein is CASSYSGQGDGYTF.

The CDR3 here is CASRAPLNTEAFF. CDR3 DNA sequence: TGTGCCAGCAGGGCGCCGCTGAACACTGAAGCTTTCTTT. The V gene is TRBV2, the J gene TRBJ1-1, with D hard to call. Germline V gives CDR1 SNHLY, CDR2 FYNNEI. Trimming pared 6 bases from V and 0 bases from J, leaving 8 bases between. The CDR3 runs to 13 residues.

This chain links TRBV5-6 with TRBJ1-6; no clear D gene. The CDR3 has 14 amino acids. V gave up 6 bases and J gave up 0 bases, with 7 bases separating them. The V gene's germline CDR1 is SGHDT and CDR2 YYEEEE. CDR3 loop: CASTPSSYNSPLHF. In nucleotides, the CDR3 is TGTGCCAGCACCCCAAGCTCCTATAATTCACCCCTCCACTTT.

This sequence joins TRBV11-2 and TRBJ2-1, with 7 bases that match TRBD2. Germline values: CDR1 SGHAT, CDR2 FQNNGV. Trimming at V came to 0 bases and at J to 3 bases, leaving 11 bases not matched to a gene. The CDR3 has 18 amino acids. CDR3 sequence reads: CASSLDRGAGAIYNEQFF. In DNA form, the CDR3 reads TGTGCCAGCAGCTTAGATCGAGGGGCGGGAGCAATCTACAATGAGCAGTTCTTC.

The chain carries TRBV6-5 and TRBJ1-2, with 8 bases that match TRBD1. Germline V gene data show CDR1 as MNHEY and CDR2 as SVGAGI. The CDR3 is made up of 12 amino acids. V was pared by 6 bases and J by 7 bases, with 4 bases of the junction left unmatched. The CDR3 DNA sequence: TGTGCCAGCAGCTTACAGGGGGGTGGCTACACCTTC. Translated, it gives CASSLQGGGYTF.

The rearrangement uses TRBV9 and TRBJ1-4; D is perhaps TRBD1 (5 bases). The CDR3 sequence is 15 residues long. Germline lookup yields CDR1 SGDLS and CDR2 YYNGEE. V dropped 4 bases and J dropped 3 bases, with 13 bases sitting between them. Written as DNA, the CDR3 is TGTGCCAGCAGCAACGGGGGGTCGGCTAATGAAAAACTGTTTTTT. This translates into CASSNGGSANEKLFF.

The genes are TRBV30 and TRBJ2-7; D not certain. Germline V gene sequence: CDR1 GTSNPN, CDR2 SVGIG (reference sequence). V was shortened by 4 bases and J by 4 bases, with 8 bases between the two germline ends. The CDR3 consists of 11 residues. CDR3 coding DNA: TGTGCCTGGACTCACGGGTACGAGCAGTACTTC. Protein product: CAWTHGYEQYF.

The chain combines TRBV28 with TRBJ1-1; no clear D gene. The V gene lost 1 base and the J gene lost 5 bases, with 8 bases spanning the gap. This CDR3 is built from 13 residues. Germline V lookup: CDR1 MDHEN, CDR2 SYDVKM. The CDR3 DNA reads TGTGCCAGCAGTTTATACCCGGGGACTGAAGCTTTCTTT. This gives the protein CASSLYPGTEAFF.

The CDR3 sequence is CASSRGGEAFF. The DNA for the CDR3 is TGTGCCAGCAGCCGAGGGGGGGAAGCTTTCTTT. The chain employs TRBV28 and TRBJ1-1, with a possible D match to TRBD1 (6 bases). The germline CDR1 and CDR2 sequences are MDHEN and SYDVKM. V lost 6 bases and J 8 bases, leaving 10 bases between the germline ends. The CDR3 is made up of 11 amino acids.

J is TRBJ2-1 and V is TRBV11-3; D is unresolved. V shed 4 bases and J shed 5 bases, with 18 bases lying between them. Germline CDR1 and CDR2: SGHNT and YENEEA. This CDR3 is 16 amino acids long. CDR3 DNA: TGTGCCAGCAGCTCGGAACGGAGAGATAGGAACAATGAGCAGTTCTTC. Encoded protein: CASSSERRDRNNEQFF.

This clone was seen once. This rearrangement joins TRBV5-1 to TRBJ1-6; 7 bases are shared with TRBD1. V shed 0 bases, J shed 0 bases, and the junction held 0 bases outside the gene matches. This CDR3 comprises 16 residues. Germline CDR1 is SGHRS and CDR2 is YFSETQ. The CDR3 sequence: CASSLGDSSYNSPLHF. Here the CDR3 DNA reads TGCGCCAGCAGCTTGGGGGACAGCTCCTATAATTCACCCCTCCACTTT.

This clone has a single count. The chain employs TRBV11-3 and TRBJ2-1; D is ambiguous. Per germline, CDR1 SGHNT and CDR2 YENEEA. This CDR3 is built from 13 residues. V was clipped by 5 bases and J by 7 bases, with 12 bases between them. DNA of the CDR3: TGTGCCAGCAGCACCGGCCGGCCGAATGAGCAGTTCTTC. It encodes CASSTGRPNEQFF.

In this sample, this clone turned up once. The chain employs TRBV19 and TRBJ1-5, with D uncertain. CDR3 length equals 14 residues. Germline lookup yields CDR1 LNHDA and CDR2 SQIVND (reference sequence). Trimming pared 4 bases from V and 0 bases from J, leaving 7 bases between. Here the CDR3 reads CASSTRTSNQPQHF. CDR3 DNA sequence: TGTGCCAGTAGTACCCGGACTAGCAATCAGCCCCAGCATTTT.

Only one count was recorded for this clone. The chain has TRBV6-5 and TRBJ2-7, with TRBD1 matching over 7 bases. Germline V gene data show CDR1 as MNHEY and CDR2 as SVGAGI. The length of the CDR3 is 13 residues. Trimming took 6 bases from V and 12 from J; bases not matched to a gene: 14. CDR3 protein: CASSFETGPLPYF. In DNA, the CDR3 is TGTGCCAGCAGCTTCGAGACAGGGCCCCTTCCGTACTTC.

There are a few counts of this clone. The chain carries TRBV5-1 and TRBJ2-1; the D gene is possibly TRBD1 (6 bases). Germline CDR1 is SGHRS and CDR2 is YFSETQ. Trimming removed 4 bases at V and 9 bases at J, with 11 bases between. The CDR3 totals 12 residues. CDR3 coding DNA: TGCGCCAGCAGCCGTACAGGGAGTGAGCAGTTCTTC. This codes for CASSRTGSEQFF.

V usage is TRBV11-2 and J usage is TRBJ2-7; 14 bases align to TRBD2. The junction had 7 bases not matched to a gene; V was cut back by 6 bases and J by 6 bases. The CDR3 spans 15 residues. Per germline, CDR1 SGHAT and CDR2 FQNNGV. The chain's CDR3 is CASRSGLAGVGEQYF. CDR3 nucleotides: TGTGCCAGCAGGTCGGGACTAGCGGGAGTGGGCGAGCAGTACTTC.

The genes are TRBV12-5 and TRBJ2-1, with D possibly being TRBD1 (6 bases). The CDR3 loop spans 15 amino acids. The ends were cut back, 3 bases at V and 1 base at J, with 10 bases in the middle. The V gene's germline CDR1 is LGHNT and CDR2 FRNRAP. The CDR3 DNA follows: TGTGCTAGTGGTTTTGGCCAGGGGTCCTACAATGAGCAGTTCTTC. This sequence encodes CASGFGQGSYNEQFF.